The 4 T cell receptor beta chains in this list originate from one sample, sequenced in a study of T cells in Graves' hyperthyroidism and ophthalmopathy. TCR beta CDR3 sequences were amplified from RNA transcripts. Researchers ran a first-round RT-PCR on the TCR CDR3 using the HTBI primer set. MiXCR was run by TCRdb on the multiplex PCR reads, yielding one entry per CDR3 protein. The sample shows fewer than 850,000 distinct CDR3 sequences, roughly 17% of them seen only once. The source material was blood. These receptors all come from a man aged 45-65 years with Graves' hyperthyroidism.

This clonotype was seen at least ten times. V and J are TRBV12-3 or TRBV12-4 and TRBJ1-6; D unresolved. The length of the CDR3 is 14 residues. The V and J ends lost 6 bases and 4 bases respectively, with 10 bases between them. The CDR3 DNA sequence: TGTGCCAGCAGACAGACTGAGTATAATTCACCCCTCCACTTT. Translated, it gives CASRQTEYNSPLHF.

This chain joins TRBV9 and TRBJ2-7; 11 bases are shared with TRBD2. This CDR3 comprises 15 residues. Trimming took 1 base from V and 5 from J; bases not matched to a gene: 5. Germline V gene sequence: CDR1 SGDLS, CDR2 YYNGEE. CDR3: CASSVTSGSRDEQYF. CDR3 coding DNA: TGTGCCAGCAGCGTAACTAGCGGGAGTCGTGACGAGCAGTACTTC. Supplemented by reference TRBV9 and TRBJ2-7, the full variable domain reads DSGVTQTPKHLITATGQRVTLRCSPRSGDLSVYWYQQSLDQGLQFLIQYYNGEERAKGNILERFSAQQFPDLHSELNLSSLELGDSALYFCASSVTSGSRDEQYFGPGTRLTVT.

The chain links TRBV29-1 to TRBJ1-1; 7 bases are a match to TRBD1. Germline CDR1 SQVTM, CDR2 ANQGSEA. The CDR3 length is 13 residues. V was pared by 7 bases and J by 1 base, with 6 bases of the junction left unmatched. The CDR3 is CSGMTGTNTEAFF. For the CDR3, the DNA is TGCAGCGGGATGACAGGGACGAACACTGAAGCTTTCTTT. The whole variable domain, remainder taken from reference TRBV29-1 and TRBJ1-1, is SAVISQKPSRDICQRGTSLTIQCQVDSQVTMMFWYRQQPGQSLTLIATANQGSEATYESGFVIDKFPISRPNLTFSTLTVSNMSPEDSSIYLCSGMTGTNTEAFFGQGTRLTVV.

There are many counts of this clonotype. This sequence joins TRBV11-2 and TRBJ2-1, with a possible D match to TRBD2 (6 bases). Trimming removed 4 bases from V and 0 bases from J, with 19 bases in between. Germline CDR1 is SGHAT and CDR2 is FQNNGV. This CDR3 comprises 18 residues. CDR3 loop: CASSSSGSLPSSYNEQFF. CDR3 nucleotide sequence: TGTGCCAGCAGCTCCAGCGGGTCTCTACCAAGCTCCTACAATGAGCAGTTCTTC.